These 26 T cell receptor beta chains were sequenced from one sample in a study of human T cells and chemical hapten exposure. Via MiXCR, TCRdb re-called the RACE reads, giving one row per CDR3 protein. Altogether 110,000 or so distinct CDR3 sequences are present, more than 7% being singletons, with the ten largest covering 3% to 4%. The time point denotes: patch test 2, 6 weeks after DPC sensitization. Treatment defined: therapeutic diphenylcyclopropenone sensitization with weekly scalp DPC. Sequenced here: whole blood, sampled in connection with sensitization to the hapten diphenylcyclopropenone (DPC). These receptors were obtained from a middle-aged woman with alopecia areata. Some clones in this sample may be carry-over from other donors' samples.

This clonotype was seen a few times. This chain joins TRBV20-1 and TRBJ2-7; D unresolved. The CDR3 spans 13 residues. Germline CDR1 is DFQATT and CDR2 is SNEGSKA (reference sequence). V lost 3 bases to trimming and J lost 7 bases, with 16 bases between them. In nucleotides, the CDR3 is TGCAGTGCTAGTTTTGGGGTGGGTGCGGAGCAGTACTTC. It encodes CSASFGVGAEQYF.

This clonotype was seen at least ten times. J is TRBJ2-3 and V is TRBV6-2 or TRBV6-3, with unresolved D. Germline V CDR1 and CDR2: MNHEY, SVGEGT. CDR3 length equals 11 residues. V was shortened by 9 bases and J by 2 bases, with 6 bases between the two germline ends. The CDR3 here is CASHTTDTQYF. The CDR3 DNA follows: TGTGCCAGTCACACCACAGATACGCAGTATTTT.

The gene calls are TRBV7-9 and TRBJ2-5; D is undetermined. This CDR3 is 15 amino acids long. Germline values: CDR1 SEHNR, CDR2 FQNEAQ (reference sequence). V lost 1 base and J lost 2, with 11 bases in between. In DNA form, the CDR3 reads TGTGCCAGCAGCTTAGGGTGGGGTGCTCAAGAGACCCAGTACTTC. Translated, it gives CASSLGWGAQETQYF.

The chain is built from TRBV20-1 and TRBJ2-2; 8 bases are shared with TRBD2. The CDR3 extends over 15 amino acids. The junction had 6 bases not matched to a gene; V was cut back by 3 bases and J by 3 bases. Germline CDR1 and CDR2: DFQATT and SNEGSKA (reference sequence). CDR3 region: CSARIPGGYTGELFF. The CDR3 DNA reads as TGCAGTGCTAGGATCCCGGGGGGGTACACCGGGGAGCTGTTTTTT.

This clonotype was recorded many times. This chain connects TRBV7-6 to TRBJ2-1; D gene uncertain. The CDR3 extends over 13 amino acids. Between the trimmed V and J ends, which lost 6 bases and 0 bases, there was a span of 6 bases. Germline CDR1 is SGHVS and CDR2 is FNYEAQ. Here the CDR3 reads CASSPSSYNEQFF. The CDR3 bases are TGTGCCAGCAGTCCTAGCTCCTACAATGAGCAGTTCTTC.

CDR3 DNA: TGTGCCAGCTCTGACAGCCTTTTAAACTATGGCTACACCTTC. This encodes CASSDSLLNYGYTF. The chain recombines TRBV21-1 with TRBJ1-2; the D call of TRBD1 is as the table states it, not checked on the DNA. TRBV21-1 has pseudogene status. The CDR3 covers 14 residues.

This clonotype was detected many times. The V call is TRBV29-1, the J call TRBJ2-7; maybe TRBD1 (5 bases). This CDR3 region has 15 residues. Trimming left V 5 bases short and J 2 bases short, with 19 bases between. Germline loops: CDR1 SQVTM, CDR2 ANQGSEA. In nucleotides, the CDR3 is TGCAGCGTTCGGAAGACAGACCCACCGGCCTACGAGCAGTACTTC. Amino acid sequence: CSVRKTDPPAYEQYF.

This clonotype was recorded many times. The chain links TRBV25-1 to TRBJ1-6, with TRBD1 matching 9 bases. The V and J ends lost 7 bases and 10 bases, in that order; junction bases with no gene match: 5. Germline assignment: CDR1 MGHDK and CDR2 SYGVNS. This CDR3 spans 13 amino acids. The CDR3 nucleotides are TGTGCCAGCACTGGGACAGGGAAATCACCCCTCCACTTT. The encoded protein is CASTGTGKSPLHF.

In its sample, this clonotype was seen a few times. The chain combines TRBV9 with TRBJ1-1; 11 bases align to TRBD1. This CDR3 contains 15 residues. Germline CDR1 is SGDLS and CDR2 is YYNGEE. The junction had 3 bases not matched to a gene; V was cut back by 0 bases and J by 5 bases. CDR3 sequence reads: CASSVEGTGGTEAFF. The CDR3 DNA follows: TGTGCCAGCAGCGTAGAAGGGACAGGGGGTACTGAAGCTTTCTTT.

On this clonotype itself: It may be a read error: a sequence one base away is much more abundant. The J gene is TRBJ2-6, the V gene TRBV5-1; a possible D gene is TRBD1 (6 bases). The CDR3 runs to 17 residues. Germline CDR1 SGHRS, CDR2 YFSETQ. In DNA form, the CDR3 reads TGCGCCAGCAGCTTGGGACAGGTTAACTCTGGGGCCGACGTCCTGACTTTC. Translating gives CASSLGQVNSGADVLTF.

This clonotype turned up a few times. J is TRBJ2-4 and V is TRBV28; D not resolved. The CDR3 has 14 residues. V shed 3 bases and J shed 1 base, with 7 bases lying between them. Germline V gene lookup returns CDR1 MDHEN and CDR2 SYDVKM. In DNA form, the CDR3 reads TGTGCCAGCAGTTTTATGGGGGCCAAAAACATTCAGTACTTC. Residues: CASSFMGAKNIQYF.

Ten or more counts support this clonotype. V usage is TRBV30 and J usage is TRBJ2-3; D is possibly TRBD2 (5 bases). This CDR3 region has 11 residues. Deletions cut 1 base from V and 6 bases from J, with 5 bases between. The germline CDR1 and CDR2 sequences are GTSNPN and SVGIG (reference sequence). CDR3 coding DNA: TGTGCCTGGAGTGCGGGGGATACGCAGTATTTT. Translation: CAWSAGDTQYF.

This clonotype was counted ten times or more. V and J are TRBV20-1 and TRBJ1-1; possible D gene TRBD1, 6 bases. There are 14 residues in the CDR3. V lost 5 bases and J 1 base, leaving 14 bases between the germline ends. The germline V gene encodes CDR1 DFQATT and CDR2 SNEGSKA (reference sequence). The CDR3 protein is CSAPNGQTNTEAFF. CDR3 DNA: TGCAGTGCTCCGAATGGACAGACGAACACTGAAGCTTTCTTT.

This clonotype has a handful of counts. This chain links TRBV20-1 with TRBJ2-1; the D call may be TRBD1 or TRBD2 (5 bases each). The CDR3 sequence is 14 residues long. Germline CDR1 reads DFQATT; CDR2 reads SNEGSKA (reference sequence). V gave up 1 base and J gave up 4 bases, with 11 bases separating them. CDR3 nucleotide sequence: TGCAGTGCTAGAGTAAGAGGGACGTACAATGAGCAGTTCTTC. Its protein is CSARVRGTYNEQFF.

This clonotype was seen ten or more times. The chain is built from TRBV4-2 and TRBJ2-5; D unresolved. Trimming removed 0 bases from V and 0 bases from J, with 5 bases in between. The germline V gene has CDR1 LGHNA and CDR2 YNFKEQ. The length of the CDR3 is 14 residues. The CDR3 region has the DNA TGTGCCAGCAGCCAAGATTCGTACCAAGAGACCCAGTACTTC. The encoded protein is CASSQDSYQETQYF.

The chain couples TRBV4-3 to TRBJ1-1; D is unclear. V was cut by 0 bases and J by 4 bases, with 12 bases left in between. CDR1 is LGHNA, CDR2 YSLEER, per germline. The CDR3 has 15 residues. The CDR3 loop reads CASSQDPTLGTEAFF. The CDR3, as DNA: TGCGCCAGCAGCCAAGATCCTACCCTGGGCACTGAAGCTTTCTTT.

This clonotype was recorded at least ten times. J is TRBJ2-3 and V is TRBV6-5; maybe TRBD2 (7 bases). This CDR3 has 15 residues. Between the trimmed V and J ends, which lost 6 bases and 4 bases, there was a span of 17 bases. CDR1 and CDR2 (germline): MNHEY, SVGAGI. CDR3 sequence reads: CASSPRGGASDTQYF. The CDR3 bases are TGTGCCAGCAGCCCAAGAGGGGGGGCGTCAGATACGCAGTATTTT.

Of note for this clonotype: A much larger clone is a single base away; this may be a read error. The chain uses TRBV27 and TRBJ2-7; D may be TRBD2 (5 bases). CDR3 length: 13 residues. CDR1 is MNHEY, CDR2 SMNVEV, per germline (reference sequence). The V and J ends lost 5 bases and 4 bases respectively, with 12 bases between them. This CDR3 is CASSPGNGYEQYF. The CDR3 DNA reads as TGTGCCAGCAGTCCGGGGAACGGATACGAGCAGTACTTC.

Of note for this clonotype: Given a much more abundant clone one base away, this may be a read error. In DNA, the CDR3 is TGTGCCAGCAGGCACAGGGGAAGTGCTTCTAATGCTAATTCACCCCCCCACTTT. It is translated as CASRHRGSASNANSPPHF. This sequence joins TRBV6-5 and TRBJ1-6, with 7 bases fitting TRBD1. The germline V gene has CDR1 MNHEY and CDR2 SVGAGI. This CDR3 contains 18 residues.

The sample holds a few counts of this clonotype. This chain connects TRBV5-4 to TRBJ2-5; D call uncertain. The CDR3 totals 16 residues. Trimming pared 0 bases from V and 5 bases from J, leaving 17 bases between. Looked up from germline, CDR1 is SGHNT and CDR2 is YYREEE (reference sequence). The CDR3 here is CASSLEVPAPGETQYF. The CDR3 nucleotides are TGTGCCAGCAGCTTGGAAGTTCCGGCCCCTGGCGAGACCCAGTACTTC.

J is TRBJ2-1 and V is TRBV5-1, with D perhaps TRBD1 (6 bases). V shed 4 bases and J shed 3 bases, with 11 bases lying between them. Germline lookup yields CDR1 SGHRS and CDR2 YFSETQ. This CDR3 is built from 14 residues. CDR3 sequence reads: CASSQQGLYNEQFF. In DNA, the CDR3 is TGCGCCAGCAGCCAACAGGGCCTCTACAATGAGCAGTTCTTC.

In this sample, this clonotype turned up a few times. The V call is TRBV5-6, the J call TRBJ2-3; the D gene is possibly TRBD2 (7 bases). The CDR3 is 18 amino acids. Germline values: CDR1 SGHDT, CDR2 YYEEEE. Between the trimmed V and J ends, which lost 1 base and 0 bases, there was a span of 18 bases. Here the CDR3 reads CASSLMQRGHPSTDTQYF. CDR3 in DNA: TGTGCCAGCAGCTTGATGCAGCGGGGACATCCTAGCACAGATACGCAGTATTTT.

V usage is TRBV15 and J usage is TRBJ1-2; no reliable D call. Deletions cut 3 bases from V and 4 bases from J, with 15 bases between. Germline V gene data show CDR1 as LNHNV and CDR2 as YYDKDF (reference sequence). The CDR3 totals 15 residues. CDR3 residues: CATSSGPTRGYGYTF. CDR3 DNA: TGTGCCACCAGCAGCGGCCCCACCAGAGGCTATGGCTACACCTTC.

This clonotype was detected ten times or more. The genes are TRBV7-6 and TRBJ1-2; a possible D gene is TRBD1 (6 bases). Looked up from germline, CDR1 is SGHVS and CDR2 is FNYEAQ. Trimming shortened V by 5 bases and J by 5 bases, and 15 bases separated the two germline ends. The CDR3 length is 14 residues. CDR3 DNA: TGTGCCAGCAGCCCGCAACAGGGAGGGTATGGCTACACCTTC. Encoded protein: CASSPQQGGYGYTF.

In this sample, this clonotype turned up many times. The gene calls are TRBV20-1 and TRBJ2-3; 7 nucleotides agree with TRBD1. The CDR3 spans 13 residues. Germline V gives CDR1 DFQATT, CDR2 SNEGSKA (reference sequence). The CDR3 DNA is TGCAGCGTCGACAGGGCAAGCACAGATACGCAGTATTTT. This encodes CSVDRASTDTQYF.

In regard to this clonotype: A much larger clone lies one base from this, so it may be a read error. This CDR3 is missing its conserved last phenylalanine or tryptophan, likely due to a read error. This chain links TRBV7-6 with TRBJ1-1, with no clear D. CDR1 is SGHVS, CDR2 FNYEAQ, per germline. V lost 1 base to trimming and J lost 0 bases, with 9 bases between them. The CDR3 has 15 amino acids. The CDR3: CASSLEASLNTEAFL. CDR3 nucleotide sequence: TGTGCCAGCAGCTTAGAGGCCAGTCTGAACACTGAAGCTTTCTTA.